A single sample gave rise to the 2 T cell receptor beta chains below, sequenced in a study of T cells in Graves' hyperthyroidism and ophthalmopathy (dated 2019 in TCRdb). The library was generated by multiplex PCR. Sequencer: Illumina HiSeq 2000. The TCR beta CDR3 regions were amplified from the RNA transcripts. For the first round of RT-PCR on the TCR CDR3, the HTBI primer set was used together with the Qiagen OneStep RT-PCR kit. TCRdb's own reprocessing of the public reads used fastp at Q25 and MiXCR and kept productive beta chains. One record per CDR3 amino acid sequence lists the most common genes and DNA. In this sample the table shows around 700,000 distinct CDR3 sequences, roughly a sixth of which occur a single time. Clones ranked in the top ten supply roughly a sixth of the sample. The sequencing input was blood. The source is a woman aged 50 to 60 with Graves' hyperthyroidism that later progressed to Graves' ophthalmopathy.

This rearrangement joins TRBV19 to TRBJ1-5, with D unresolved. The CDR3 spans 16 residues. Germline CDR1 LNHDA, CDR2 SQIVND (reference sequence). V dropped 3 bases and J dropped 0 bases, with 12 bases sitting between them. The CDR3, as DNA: TGTGCCAGTAGTATGGGCAGGATCTATAGCAATCAGCCCCAGCATTTT. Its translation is CASSMGRIYSNQPQHF.

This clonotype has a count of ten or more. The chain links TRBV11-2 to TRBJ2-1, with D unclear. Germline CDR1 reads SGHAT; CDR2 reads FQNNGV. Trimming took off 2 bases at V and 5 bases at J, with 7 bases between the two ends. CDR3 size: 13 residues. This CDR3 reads CASSLLRDNEQFF. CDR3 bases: TGTGCCAGCAGCTTACTTCGGGACAATGAGCAGTTCTTC. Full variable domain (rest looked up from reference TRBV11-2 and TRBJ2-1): EAGVAQSPRYKIIEKRQSVAFWCNPISGHATLYWYQQILGQGPKLLIQFQNNGVVDDSQLPKDRFSAERLKGVDSTLKIQPAKLEDSAVYLCASSLLRDNEQFFGPGTRLTVL.